This T cell receptor beta chain was found in a study of OX40 agonist ivuxolimab in advanced cancers. Study-wide context: Ivuxolimab is an agonistic anti-OX40 (CD134) antibody, and patients were treated with it. Aged roughly 20 to 85 with a mean of 60 years, they were less than 90% male.

Prior autoimmune disease or systemic immunosuppression barred patients. TCRdb's copy holds only in-frame clones and misses some; the assay was immunoSEQ multiplex PCR. The table records about 79,000 clones, more than 85% of them present only once. The CDR3 sequence is 15 residues long. J gave up 4 bases and V 4 bases, and 8 bases lay outside the gene matches. Germline CDR1 and CDR2: KGHSH and LQKENI. The starting material was CD4+ or CD8+ T cells sorted from blood, obtained in a trial of the OX40 agonist ivuxolimab. The chain combines TRBV18 with TRBJ1-1, with 8 bases lining up with TRBD1. The TCR comes from an adult with an advanced solid tumor such as melanoma, head and neck, liver or kidney cancer. The CDR3 loop reads CASSLWSGGTTEAFF. CDR3 nucleotide sequence: TGTGCCAGCTCACTATGGTCAGGGGGCACCACTGAAGCTTTCTTT.